This TCR beta chain was recorded in a study of cytomegalovirus exposure and HLA in healthy donors. The primer mix had 60 Vbeta and 13 Jbeta primers. Assay used: immunoSEQ multiplex PCR; TCRdb lists only in-frame clones, some missing. Among some 220,000 clones, about 80% were seen once, and the ten largest hold about 0.6%. This clone was counted between two and nine times. This TCR was recovered from a woman in her thirties or forties in good health and CMV-seronegative. The specimen was PBMCs.

CDR3 nucleotides: TGTGCCAGCAGCACCCTACAACGCAGGGGGCCAAAATATCAGCCCCAGCATTTT. Translating it yields CASSTLQRRGPKYQPQHF. The V call is TRBV7-8, the J call TRBJ1-5, with 8 bases matching TRBD1. The CDR3 contains 18 residues. Germline CDR1 is SGHVS and CDR2 is FQNEAQ. Trimming cost V 5 bases and J 5 bases; bases outside gene matches: 17.